Shown below are 4 T cell receptor beta chains from a single sample sequenced in a study of cytomegalovirus exposure and HLA in healthy donors. The PCR contained 60 Vbeta and 13 Jbeta primers. Using immunoSEQ multiplex PCR, the repertoire was profiled, and TCRdb retains in-frame clones only, with some absent. The data contain fewer than 200,000 clones, 75% to 85% of them singletons. Sequencing used PBMCs. These receptors originate from a boy younger than 18 in good health and CMV-seronegative.

The J gene is TRBJ2-2, the V gene TRBV5-4, with 9 bases matching TRBD1. The CDR3 has 15 residues. Germline CDR1 is SGHNT and CDR2 is YYREEE (reference sequence). The trim removed 6 bases at V and 7 bases at J, leaving 10 bases unmatched. The CDR3 is CASTIQGARDGELFF. CDR3 DNA sequence: TGTGCCAGCACCATACAGGGGGCGCGGGACGGGGAGCTGTTTTTT.

Details on this clone: The same CDR3 also results from other DNA sequences found in this sample. This chain uses TRBV5-1 with TRBJ2-1, with D unresolved. Trimming removed 0 bases from V and 9 bases from J, with 4 bases in between. From germline, CDR1 is SGHRS and CDR2 YFSETQ. There are 11 residues in the CDR3. The CDR3 sequence: CASSLGGEQFF. The CDR3 DNA follows: TGCGCCAGCAGCTTGGGCGGTGAGCAGTTCTTC.

V usage is TRBV5-1 and J usage is TRBJ2-4, with 10 bases matching TRBD2. The V gene end was trimmed by 0 bases and the J gene end by 6 bases; junction bases not matched to a gene: 9. CDR1 SGHRS and CDR2 YFSETQ come from the germline V gene. The CDR3 is 17 residues long. The CDR3 DNA is TGCGCCAGCAGCTTGGTGATAGCGGGGGGCCCTAGAAACATTCAGTACTTC. Its translation is CASSLVIAGGPRNIQYF.

The genes are TRBV2 and TRBJ1-3; D possibly corresponds to TRBD1 (5 bases). CDR3 length: 14 residues. Germline CDR1 and CDR2: SNHLY and FYNNEI. Deletions cut 4 bases from V and 3 bases from J, with 10 bases between. CDR3 amino acids: CASSGLGVGNTIYF. DNA for the CDR3: TGTGCCAGCAGTGGTCTAGGGGTTGGAAACACCATATATTTT.